The 24 T cell receptor beta chains presented below share a single source sample, sequenced in a study of ipilimumab plus nivolumab after autologous stem cell transplantation. TCRdb keeps only in-frame clones here, not all; method: immunoSEQ multiplex PCR. The table lists over 8,000 clones, around 70% of them singletons. The material sequenced was PBMCs, taken in a trial of ipilimumab plus nivolumab as post-transplant consolidation. The receptors were gathered from a female donor with multiple myeloma.

This rearrangement joins TRBV19 to TRBJ1-4; no clear D gene. The germline V gene has CDR1 LNHDA and CDR2 SQIVND (reference sequence). V dropped 7 bases and J dropped 0 bases, with 18 bases sitting between them. CDR3 length: 17 residues. CDR3 DNA sequence: TGTGCCAGTATTCCTTCCCCGGCGTCTGCAACTAATGAAAAACTGTTTTTT. This encodes CASIPSPASATNEKLFF.

The CDR3 DNA sequence: TGTGCCAGCAGCTTACGGGACAGGGGGATTTACAATGAGCAGTTCTTC. Translation gives CASSLRDRGIYNEQFF. This chain links TRBV11-2 with TRBJ2-1; 11 bases map to TRBD1. The V segment lost 2 bases and the J segment 4 bases; nucleotides outside the gene matches: 4. The CDR3 has 16 residues. Germline CDR1 is SGHAT and CDR2 is FQNNGV. Full variable domain (remainder filled in from reference TRBV11-2 and TRBJ2-1): EAGVAQSPRYKIIEKRQSVAFWCNPISGHATLYWYQQILGQGPKLLIQFQNNGVVDDSQLPKDRFSAERLKGVDSTLKIQPAKLEDSAVYLCASSLRDRGIYNEQFFGPGTRLTVL.

In this sample, this clone turned up once. The chain combines TRBV18 with TRBJ2-6; D unresolved. CDR1 KGHSH and CDR2 LQKENI come from the germline V gene. The V end was cut by 4 bases, the J end by 2 bases, with 15 bases between. The length of the CDR3 is 17 residues. Here the CDR3 DNA reads TGTGCCAGCTCACGATACTCGTTGGGCGCTGGGGCCAACGTCCTGACTTTC. Amino acid sequence: CASSRYSLGAGANVLTF.

This clone is judged medium-sized. The rearrangement uses TRBV5-6 and TRBJ2-7; D may be TRBD2 (6 bases). The germline V and J ends were trimmed by 5 bases and 2 bases, with 20 bases remaining between them. Germline V CDR1 and CDR2: SGHDT, YYEEEE. The CDR3 runs 16 residues. Here the CDR3 reads CASSSLGDSRPYEQYF. CDR3 DNA sequence: TGTGCCAGCAGTTCCCTCGGGGACTCTAGGCCCTACGAGCAGTACTTC.

The chain combines TRBV18 with TRBJ1-2; D is unclear. The CDR3 is made up of 14 amino acids. The germline gives CDR1 KGHSH, CDR2 LQKENI. V gave up 5 bases and J gave up 0 bases, with 10 bases separating them. The CDR3 bases are TGTGCCAGCTCAGGGCCAGGCGCTAACTATGGCTACACCTTC. The encoded protein is CASSGPGANYGYTF.

The chain has TRBV28 and TRBJ2-1; 10 bases line up with TRBD1. CDR3 size: 14 residues. The germline gives CDR1 MDHEN, CDR2 SYDVKM. Trimming removed 6 bases from V and 4 bases from J; junction bases left unmatched: 3. CDR3 coding DNA: TGTGCCAGCAGAAGACAGGGGGCGTACAATGAGCAGTTCTTC. As protein: CASRRQGAYNEQFF.

The rearrangement joins TRBV7-9 to TRBJ2-1; D may be TRBD1 (5 bases). Trimming shortened V by 5 bases and J by 3 bases, and 11 bases separated the two germline ends. The length of the CDR3 is 14 residues. Germline V gene lookup returns CDR1 SEHNR and CDR2 FQNEAQ (reference sequence). CDR3 protein: CASSPIRDYNEQFF. In DNA, the CDR3 is TGTGCCAGCAGCCCTATCAGGGACTACAATGAGCAGTTCTTC.

The chain couples TRBV28 to TRBJ1-3; D is unresolved. Germline V lookup: CDR1 MDHEN, CDR2 SYDVKM. CDR3 length: 11 amino acids. V was pared by 3 bases and J by 4 bases, with 1 base between. CDR3 in amino acids: CASSLGNTIYF. The DNA of the CDR3 is TGTGCCAGCAGTTTGGGAAACACCATATATTTT.

J is TRBJ2-2 and V is TRBV7-3, with D perhaps matching TRBD1 (6 bases). The CDR3 is 15 amino acids. The V end was cut by 5 bases, the J end by 0 bases, with 10 bases between. From germline, CDR1 is SGHTA and CDR2 FQGTGA. The chain's CDR3 is CASSLGHSNTGELFF. CDR3 DNA sequence: TGTGCCAGCAGCCTGGGACACTCGAACACCGGGGAGCTGTTTTTT.

By frequency in the sample, this clone is medium-sized. V gene TRBV20-1 combines with J gene TRBJ2-7; D gene unclear. CDR3 length equals 11 residues. Germline CDR1 and CDR2: DFQATT and SNEGSKA (reference sequence). V lost 3 bases, J lost 4 bases, and 7 bases lay in between. In DNA form, the CDR3 reads TGCAGTGCTAGTGGGGTTTACGAGCAGTACTTC. This translates into CSASGVYEQYF.

The genes are TRBV19 and TRBJ1-2, with TRBD1 identical over 10 bases. Germline CDR1 is LNHDA and CDR2 is SQIVND (reference sequence). The CDR3 spans 16 residues. Trimming at V came to 1 base and at J to 2 bases, leaving 4 bases not matched to a gene. The CDR3 region has the DNA TGTGCCAGTAGTATAGCGCGGACAGGGGGGAACTATGGCTACACCTTC. This codes for CASSIARTGGNYGYTF.

The chain joins TRBV2 to TRBJ2-1; D unclear. This CDR3 has 13 amino acids. Deletions cut 4 bases from V and 8 bases from J, with 12 bases between. Looked up from germline, CDR1 is SNHLY and CDR2 is FYNNEI. The DNA of the CDR3 is TGTGCCAGCAGTGTTGCTGAAGAAGATGAGCAGTTCTTC. Its protein product is CASSVAEEDEQFF.

The CDR3: CASSFRGYGNTIYF. As DNA, the CDR3 is TGTGCCAGCAGTTTCCGGGGCTATGGAAACACCATATATTTT. This chain uses TRBV27 with TRBJ1-3, with TRBD1 as a possible D gene (5 bases). Deletions cut 3 bases from V and 3 bases from J, with 9 bases between. CDR1 and CDR2 (germline): MNHEY, SMNVEV (reference sequence). The CDR3 runs 14 residues.

This clone showed up just once. The rearrangement uses TRBV27 and TRBJ1-6; D gene unclear. Trimming removed 4 bases at V and 7 bases at J, with 5 bases between. This CDR3 region has 12 residues. Germline V gene sequence: CDR1 MNHEY, CDR2 SMNVEV (reference sequence). CDR3 bases: TGTGCCAGCAGTTCACCCAATTCACCCCTCCACTTT. Translation: CASSSPNSPLHF.

The chain joins TRBV5-4 to TRBJ1-5; perhaps TRBD1 as D (6 bases). Germline assignment: CDR1 SGHNT and CDR2 YYREEE (reference sequence). With 0 bases removed from V and 8 bases from J, the gap between germline ends came to 15 bases. CDR3 size: 15 residues. The CDR3 protein is CASSLGAGAAKPQHF. Here the CDR3 DNA reads TGTGCCAGCAGCTTGGGGGCAGGGGCGGCAAAGCCCCAGCATTTT.

The chain carries TRBV6-1 and TRBJ2-7, with 8 bases that match TRBD1. This CDR3 has 17 residues. V shed 4 bases and J 2 bases; nucleotides not matched to a gene: 13. CDR1 MNHNS and CDR2 SASEGT come from the germline V gene. The CDR3 DNA follows: TGTGCCAGCAGTGGGGGTAGAGACAGGGGCGGACCCTACGAGCAGTACTTC. Its translation is CASSGGRDRGGPYEQYF.

This clone is a singleton in its sample. This chain joins TRBV6-6 and TRBJ1-1; D call uncertain. Trimming cost V 4 bases and J 4 bases, with 7 bases left between them. CDR3 length: 12 amino acids. Germline CDR1 MNHNY, CDR2 SVGAGI (reference sequence). CDR3: CASSFGGTEAFF. Written as DNA, the CDR3 is TGTGCCAGCAGTTTCGGCGGCACTGAAGCTTTCTTT.

The chain recombines TRBV5-3 with TRBJ2-7; the D call may be TRBD1 or TRBD2 (5 bases each). TRBV5-3 is annotated as an ORF whose role is uncertain. V was clipped by 8 bases and J by 0 bases, with 15 bases between them. The CDR3 spans 14 residues. The CDR3 DNA sequence: TGTGCCAGCAGCGGTCAGGGAACCTCCTACGAGCAGTACTTC. It is translated as CASSGQGTSYEQYF.

In regard to this clone: The junction departs from the called germline gene at one end, perhaps through a read error. The chain joins TRBV7-7 to TRBJ1-4, with 7 bases identical to TRBD1. CDR3 length equals 17 residues. The germline V gene encodes CDR1 SSHAT and CDR2 FNYEAQ (reference sequence). CDR3 bases: TGTGCTAGCAGCTCGGGGACAGCCGGGGCGGCTAATGAAAAACTGTTTTTT. Translating it yields CASSSGTAGAANEKLFF.

J is TRBJ2-1 and V is TRBV9; 8 bases match TRBD2. The CDR3 is 15 amino acids. Germline V gives CDR1 SGDLS, CDR2 YYNGEE. With V trimmed by 6 bases and J by 7 bases, 12 bases remained unmatched. CDR3 sequence: CASTVSGGVGNEQFF. The CDR3 DNA is TGTGCCAGCACCGTTTCGGGAGGGGTCGGGAATGAGCAGTTCTTC.

CDR3 sequence (DNA): TGTGCCAGCAGCGTATCGGGACCAGGGGCAGAGACCCAGTACTTC. Translation: CASSVSGPGAETQYF. The rearrangement links TRBV7-2 to TRBJ2-5; maybe TRBD1 (6 bases). Trimming removed 5 bases at V and 4 bases at J, with 17 bases between. CDR3 length: 15 residues. CDR1 SGHTA and CDR2 FQGNSA come from the germline V gene.

This chain links TRBV20-1 with TRBJ2-1; 12 nucleotides agree with TRBD2. This CDR3 spans 11 amino acids. Per germline, CDR1 DFQATT and CDR2 SNEGSKA (reference sequence). The junction had 3 bases not matched to a gene; V was cut back by 6 bases and J by 12 bases. CDR3: CSAATSGRQFF. DNA for the CDR3: TGCAGTGCCGCGACTAGCGGGAGGCAGTTCTTC.

V and J are TRBV4-1 and TRBJ2-3; 8 nucleotides align to TRBD1. Germline V gene lookup returns CDR1 MGHRA and CDR2 YSYEKL. This CDR3 spans 15 amino acids. Trimming cost V 4 bases and J 2 bases; bases outside gene matches: 5. The CDR3 DNA follows: TGCGCCAGCAGCCGCAGGGACAGGACCACAGATACGCAGTATTTT. Its protein product is CASSRRDRTTDTQYF.

The chain couples TRBV18 to TRBJ2-6; TRBD1 is a possible D gene (5 bases). The V gene's germline CDR1 is KGHSH and CDR2 LQKENI. Trimming left V 2 bases short and J 13 bases short, with 18 bases between. The CDR3 runs 15 residues. CDR3 sequence (DNA): TGTGCCAGCTCACCAGTAGGTCAAGGGGCAGGGGTCCTGACTTTC. Protein product: CASSPVGQGAGVLTF.